This T cell receptor beta chain stems from a study of OX40 agonist ivuxolimab in advanced cancers. Study summary: Patient treatment consisted of intravenous ivuxolimab administration every 2 weeks at 0.01 to 10 mg/kg.

Germline-derived CDR1 and CDR2 are SGDLS and YYNGEE. The V end was cut by 2 bases, the J end by 8 bases, with 16 bases between. The CDR3 runs 14 residues. On cycle 4 day 1 and cycle 7 day 1, as well as at baseline, blood was sampled. The method was immunoSEQ multiplex PCR; TCRdb's version includes in-frame clones alone and lacks a portion of them. The sample shows roughly 80,000 clones, around 84% of them seen only once. As to this clone: Its antigen is not known.

Study results and caveats: The study observed clonal expansion of CD4+ and CD8+ blood T cells by week 6 at 0.1 to 3.0 mg/kg.

This specimen consisted of CD4+ or CD8+ T cells sorted from blood, obtained in a trial of the OX40 agonist ivuxolimab. This receptor was taken from an adult with an advanced solid tumor such as melanoma, head and neck, liver or kidney cancer. The J gene is TRBJ1-2, the V gene TRBV9, with D hard to call. CDR3 sequence reads: CASSVTSRLGGYTF. The CDR3 DNA reads TGTGCCAGCAGCGTCACCTCTCGACTCGGGGGCTACACCTTC.